This is a list of T cell receptor beta chains from one sample in a study of graft-versus-host responses after intestinal transplantation. TCRdb's copy holds only in-frame clones and misses some; the assay was immunoSEQ multiplex PCR. The sample lists some 90,000 clones; around 92% were seen once. These receptors have no identified antigens. This material consisted of unstimulated CD8+ T cells sorted from spleen or lymph node cells, taken before transplant. These receptors were obtained from a human donor who was the organ donor for an intestinal transplant. Both conserved end residues are part of each CDR3. A D gene is named only where the DNA matches it firmly.

TRBV19	TRBJ2-7	TRBD1	TGTGCCAGCTCCTCCGGGACAGCCTTATACGAGCAGTACTTC	CASSSGTALYEQYF
TRBV27	TRBJ1-6	.	TGTGCCAGCAGTTTATCGACATTGAGCTCCTATAATTCACCCCTCCACTTT	CASSLSTLSSYNSPLHF
TRBV6-1	TRBJ2-1	.	TGTGCCACCTCACCCCCGAGGAGCTCCTACAATGAGCAGTTCTTC	CATSPPRSSYNEQFF
TRBV27	TRBJ2-7	.	TGTGCCAGCAGTTTGAATCTTAGCCCCATTGGCGAGCAGTACTTC	CASSLNLSPIGEQYF
TRBV7-9	TRBJ2-1	.	TGTGCCAGCAACAGCGTGGGGGGAATTAACTACAATGAGCAGTTCTTC	CASNSVGGINYNEQFF
TRBV21-1	TRBJ2-7	.	TGTGCCAGCAGCACGGGGGAAGAGTACGAGCAGTACTTC	CASSTGEEYEQYF
TRBV28	TRBJ1-1	.	TGTGCCAGCAGGGCCAGGGAAGCTTTCTTT	CASRAREAFF
TRBV7-8	TRBJ2-5	.	TGTGCCAGCAGCTTACAGGGGTGGGCGGAGACCCAGTACTTC	CASSLQGWAETQYF
TRBV4-1	TRBJ2-1	.	TGCGCCAGCAGCCAGGCCGTTCTGGGCCAGATAGGGTTCTTC	CASSQAVLGQIGFF
TRBV27	TRBJ1-1	.	TGTGCCAGCAGTTTCCTGGGGGCTGACACTGAAGCTTTCTTT	CASSFLGADTEAFF
TRBV19	TRBJ1-1	.	TGTGCCAGTAGCTTTTCGAACACTGAAGCTTTCTTT	CASSFSNTEAFF
TRBV29-1	TRBJ1-1	.	TGCAGCGGGTGGTTAGGGGCTGAAGCTTTCTTT	CSGWLGAEAFF
TRBV7-9	TRBJ1-5	TRBD1	TGTGCCAGCAGCTTAGCGCGGGCAGGGGGGAATCAGCCCCAGCATTTT	CASSLARAGGNQPQHF
TRBV2	TRBJ1-5	.	TGTGCCAGCAGTGAGGTCCGGGAAATCAATCAGCCCCAGCATTTT	CASSEVREINQPQHF
TRBV7-9	TRBJ2-7	.	TGTGCCAGCAGCTCTGGGGGAGGCTACGAGCAGTACTTC	CASSSGGGYEQYF
TRBV11-2	TRBJ2-7	TRBD1	TGTGCCAGCAGTTTGACAGGGGGTATCTACGAGCAGTACTTC	CASSLTGGIYEQYF
TRBV6-6	TRBJ2-7	TRBD1	TGTGCCAGCGCTGCACAGGGGTTGGCCGAGCAGTACTTC	CASAAQGLAEQYF
TRBV9	TRBJ2-1	.	TGTGCCAGCAGCACAAGTAGGGGTGAGCAGTTCTTC	CASSTSRGEQFF
TRBV23-1	TRBJ1-5	.	TGCGCCAGCAGTCAACCGATCAACCTCGGACGGGGGCAGCCCCAGCATTTT	CASSQPINLGRGQPQHF
TRBV4-2	TRBJ2-7	TRBD2	TGTGCCAGCAGCCAAGATCCGCGGGGGAGCTCCTACGAGCAGTACTTC	CASSQDPRGSSYEQYF
TRBV4-2	TRBJ2-5	.	TGTGCCAGCAGCCAAGGCGGAGAGACCCAGTACTTC	CASSQGGETQYF
TRBV19	TRBJ2-1	TRBD1	TGTGCCAGTCGGACAGGCGGCAATGAGCAGTTCTTC	CASRTGGNEQFF